This TCR beta chain was identified during a study of T-cell memory formation after mild COVID-19. CDR3 length: 16 residues. Germline V lookup: CDR1 DFQATT, CDR2 SNEGSKA (reference sequence). V lost 3 bases to trimming and J lost 1 base; unmatched junction nucleotides: 9. Using its own MiXCR run on the 5' RACE reads, TCRdb lists one record per CDR3 protein. Of about 600,000 distinct CDR3 sequences listed, less than 25% are singletons. There are a few counts of this clonotype. The source is an adult woman who had mild COVID-19 (a few samples of this study predate the infection). Cell type and time point are not known. The chain links TRBV20-1 to TRBJ2-1; 7 bases line up with TRBD2. Sequenced material: PBMCs or a T cell subset sorted from them (not recorded which). DNA of the CDR3: TGCAGTGCTAGGTCGGGCAGCGGGGTTTCCTACAATGAGCAGTTCTTC. Its protein is CSARSGSGVSYNEQFF.